Below are 14 T cell receptor beta chains sequenced from a single sample in a study of cytomegalovirus exposure and HLA in healthy donors. PCR primers comprised 60 Vbeta and 13 Jbeta primers. Using immunoSEQ multiplex PCR, the repertoire was profiled, and TCRdb retains in-frame clones only, with some absent. The sample lists around 94,000 clones, 78% occurring once. Sequencing input: PBMCs. These receptor sequences come from a middle-aged woman in good health and CMV-seropositive.

This clone was counted a single time. One end of the junction does not line up with germline, which may come from a read error. This chain links TRBV7-9 with TRBJ1-3; 7 nucleotides agree with TRBD1. CDR1 SEHNR and CDR2 FQNEAQ come from the germline V gene (reference sequence). The CDR3 has 15 residues. The CDR3 DNA sequence: TGTTCCAGCAGCCGGGACAGCGGAATTGGAAACACCATATATTTT. This sequence encodes CSSSRDSGIGNTIYF.

The V gene is TRBV29-1, the J gene TRBJ2-6; the D is unclear. Trimming shortened V by 4 bases and J by 0 bases, and 10 bases separated the two germline ends. The CDR3 extends over 15 amino acids. Germline-derived CDR1 and CDR2 are SQVTM and ANQGSEA. Here the CDR3 DNA reads TGCAGCGTTGCATCTAGTAGCTCTGGGGCCAACGTCCTGACTTTC. This gives the protein CSVASSSSGANVLTF.

The V call is TRBV9, the J call TRBJ2-1; D possibly corresponds to TRBD1 (7 bases). CDR3 size: 16 residues. Germline CDR1 is SGDLS and CDR2 is YYNGEE. The V end lost 1 base, the J end lost 5 bases, and 16 bases lay between the germline ends. The CDR3 DNA sequence: TGTGCCAGCAGCGTATTGAGCAGGGGGGCGGACAATGAGCAGTTCTTC. Translation gives CASSVLSRGADNEQFF.

The CDR3 spells CASSYGTSGNNEQFF. For the CDR3, the DNA is TGTGCCAGCAGCTACGGGACTAGCGGCAACAATGAGCAGTTCTTC. The chain links TRBV5-4 to TRBJ2-1; 11 bases map to TRBD2. CDR1 is SGHNT and CDR2 is YYREEE in the germline V gene (reference sequence). The CDR3 extends over 15 amino acids. V shed 3 bases, J shed 5 bases, and the junction held 4 bases outside the gene matches.

This clone ranks as medium-sized (0.01 to 0.1%). The chain combines TRBV6-4 with TRBJ1-2, with a possible D match to TRBD1 (5 bases). The CDR3 contains 13 residues. Germline CDR1 is MRHNA and CDR2 is SNTAGT. V lost 4 bases, J lost 13 bases, and 19 bases lay in between. The CDR3 sequence is CASSVVWGSYLTF. The DNA for the CDR3 is TGTGCCAGCAGTGTTGTTTGGGGCTCCTACCTCACCTTC.

The chain uses TRBV28 and TRBJ1-1; a weak D match, TRBD1 (5 bases). The CDR3 has 14 residues. Germline V gene lookup returns CDR1 MDHEN and CDR2 SYDVKM. Trimming took 8 bases from V and 5 from J, leaving 18 bases between them. The CDR3 sequence is CASSPGQLGTEAFF. The CDR3 DNA sequence: TGTGCCAGCTCGCCAGGGCAGTTGGGGACTGAAGCTTTCTTT.

V and J are TRBV9 and TRBJ1-6; 10 bases map to TRBD1. J was trimmed by 9 bases and V by 4 bases; bases with no gene match: 4. CDR3 length equals 14 residues. Germline V gene data show CDR1 as SGDLS and CDR2 as YYNGEE. In nucleotides, the CDR3 is TGTGCCAGCAGCCCAAGACAGGGGGCTTCACCCCTCCACTTT. Protein: CASSPRQGASPLHF.

The chain employs TRBV29-1 and TRBJ2-3; maybe TRBD1 (5 bases). V lost 6 bases and J lost 1, with 17 bases in between. The CDR3 loop spans 15 amino acids. Germline values: CDR1 SQVTM, CDR2 ANQGSEA. CDR3 loop: CSVTPVGPGTDTQYF. DNA for the CDR3: TGCAGCGTCACCCCCGTGGGGCCGGGCACAGATACGCAGTATTTT.

The sample holds a few counts of this clone. This chain connects TRBV6-5 to TRBJ1-1, with no clear D. V was cut by 0 bases and J by 6 bases, with 11 bases left in between. This CDR3 contains 14 residues. The germline V gene encodes CDR1 MNHEY and CDR2 SVGAGI. Written as DNA, the CDR3 is TGTGCCAGCAGTTACTCGAGATCCTGGTCTGAAGCTTTCTTT. This translates into CASSYSRSWSEAFF.

V is TRBV27 and J is TRBJ1-2; 7 nucleotides align to TRBD1. This CDR3 contains 13 residues. V lost 6 bases to trimming and J lost 7 bases; unmatched junction nucleotides: 8. Germline V CDR1 and CDR2: MNHEY, SMNVEV (reference sequence). The CDR3 is CASRTQGVGGYTF. CDR3 in DNA: TGTGCCAGCAGAACCCAGGGGGTAGGTGGCTACACCTTC.

V gene TRBV9 combines with J gene TRBJ1-5, with D possibly matching TRBD1 (6 bases). Germline lookup yields CDR1 SGDLS and CDR2 YYNGEE. The CDR3 runs to 15 residues. The ends were cut back, 6 bases at V and 5 bases at J, with 18 bases in the middle. The CDR3 region is CASNLSGADDQPQHF. DNA of the CDR3: TGTGCCAGCAACCTATCAGGGGCTGATGATCAGCCCCAGCATTTT.

The chain couples TRBV29-1 to TRBJ2-1, with a possible D match to TRBD1 (5 bases). The CDR3 covers 15 residues. CDR1 and CDR2 (germline): SQVTM, ANQGSEA. V shed 5 bases and J shed 5 bases, with 19 bases lying between them. Written as DNA, the CDR3 is TGCAGCGTTCCCCGCGGTCCAGGGTGGGACAATGAGCAGTTCTTC. Translated, it gives CSVPRGPGWDNEQFF.

The rearrangement joins TRBV28 to TRBJ2-7, with 7 bases fitting TRBD2. The ends lost 5 bases at V and 0 bases at J; junction bases unmatched: 7. Looked up from germline, CDR1 is MDHEN and CDR2 is SYDVKM. The CDR3 length is 15 residues. CDR3 sequence (DNA): TGTGCCAGCAGTAGAACTTCGGGAGGCTCCTACGAGCAGTACTTC. Amino acids: CASSRTSGGSYEQYF.

This chain links TRBV27 with TRBJ1-1; D unclear. The CDR3 totals 13 residues. Germline V CDR1 and CDR2: MNHEY, SMNVEV (reference sequence). V dropped 3 bases and J dropped 4 bases, with 9 bases sitting between them. The CDR3 spells CASSFSVSTEAFF. CDR3 in DNA: TGTGCCAGCAGTTTCTCTGTGAGCACTGAAGCTTTCTTT.